This T cell receptor (beta chain) stems from a study of cytomegalovirus exposure and HLA in healthy donors. Study information: A prior analysis found about 120 million unique TCR beta sequences from around 180 million T cells. General study findings and limits: Follow-up analysis seemed to connect common viral pathogens with several of the most significant clusters identified. A later analysis, which compared TCR beta chains of equal frequency, found the HLA-associated ones more clonally expanded.

Points on this clone: Its matching antigen is unknown.

The PCR contained 60 Vbeta and 13 Jbeta primers. Here immunoSEQ multiplex PCR was the method, and the copy in TCRdb shows in-frame clones only, minus some. The data contain 90,000 to 100,000 clones, 70% to 80% of them singletons. The receptor comes from a woman between 55 and 75 years old in good health and CMV-seropositive. Specimen: PBMCs.

CDR3 coding DNA: TGTGCCAGTACCAAGACAGACGGCTCTGGAAACACCATATATTTT. This translates into CASTKTDGSGNTIYF. The rearrangement uses TRBV2 and TRBJ1-3; D is perhaps TRBD1 (5 bases). The CDR3 spans 15 residues. V shed 9 bases and J shed 0 bases, with 15 bases lying between them. Germline values: CDR1 SNHLY, CDR2 FYNNEI.